Detailed here is one T cell receptor (beta chain). The entry originates in a study of blood T cell repertoires in COVID-19. Study as a whole: Acute and convalescent COVID-19 specimens originated in the United States, Italy and Spain. The cDNA or gDNA used as material had been derived from T cells, B-cell-depleted T cells, or PBMCs.

Original processing methods: Reference gene primer amplification gave estimated nucleated cell counts. Assay used: immunoSEQ multiplex PCR; TCRdb lists only in-frame clones, some missing. V, J and clone size derive from that table, while D and trimming were established from the DNA sequence. Seen here are about 55,000 clones, around 83% observed once, and the top ten hold roughly 15%. This CDR3 has 13 amino acids. V trimming: 8 bases; J trimming: 4 bases; junction bases outside the gene matches: 5. Germline CDR1 and CDR2: GTSNPN and SVGIG (reference sequence). The specimen sequenced was peripheral blood. V and J are TRBV30 and TRBJ1-6; 7 nucleotides agree with TRBD1. The sequence came from a human donor in a cohort sampled during active COVID-19. The chain's CDR3 is CAATGEYNSPLHF. In DNA, the CDR3 is TGTGCCGCCACAGGGGAATATAATTCACCCCTCCACTTT. The entire variable domain, with the rest obtained from reference TRBV30 and TRBJ1-6, is as follows: SQTIHQWPATLVQPVGSPLSLECTVEGTSNPNLYWYRQAAGRGLQLLFYSVGIGQISSEVPQNLSASRPQDRQFILSSKKLLLSDSGFYLCAATGEYNSPLHFGNGTRLTVT.